This is a list of T cell receptor beta chains from one sample in a study of T-cell reconstitution after alpha-beta-depleted transplantation in children. TCRdb recomputed calls from the PCR reads with MiXCR, one row per CDR3 protein. This sample has around 440,000 distinct CDR3 sequences, with around 16% found just once. The sample in question was PBMCs, mostly from graft donor cells, obtained 360 days after TCRalphabeta/CD19-depleted stem cell transplant. Every receptor here comes from a boy younger than two who had a stem cell transplant for Wiskott-Aldrich syndrome, so the T cells may come from the graft donor. Both conserved end residues are part of each CDR3. D genes are given only for firm matches. Size is omitted from some rows. Given values are once, few, many or a class for expanded clones.

cdr3_nt cdr3_aa j_call d_call v_call clone_size
TGTGCCAGCAACCTGGGGGGTGCCTACGAGCAGTACTTC CASNLGGAYEQYF TRBJ2-7 . TRBV5-5 many
TGTGCCAGCAGTTTTTTCAGAGGACAGGTAGTTTACTTC CASSFFRGQVVYF TRBJ2-4 TRBD1 TRBV28 few
TGTGCCAGCAGCTTAGGCGGAAAATTCTACAATGAGCAGTTCTTC CASSLGGKFYNEQFF TRBJ2-1 . TRBV7-2 .
TGCGCCAGCAGCCAAGATGAGAGTACTGAGCAGTTCTTC CASSQDESTEQFF TRBJ2-1 . TRBV4-3 .
TGTGCCAGCACTCCCGGGCCTAATTCACCCCTCCACTTT CASTPGPNSPLHF TRBJ1-6 . TRBV2 few
TGCGCCAGCAGCCCCGGTGGGGCCCTACAAAGTGGGGAGACCCAGTACTTC CASSPGGALQSGETQYF TRBJ2-5 . TRBV4-3 .
TGTGCCAGCCGACAGGGGCAAGCTTTCTTT CASRQGQAFF TRBJ1-1 TRBD1 TRBV25-1 .
TGTGCCACCAGTGACCCTGGACTAGCAAGTTACAATGAGCAGTTCTTC CATSDPGLASYNEQFF TRBJ2-1 TRBD2 TRBV24-1 many
TGTGCCAGCAGTGACCCGGGACTCGGTGGTTATTCACCCCTCCACTTT CASSDPGLGGYSPLHF TRBJ1-6 . TRBV25-1 few
TGTGCCAGCAGTTTTTCGACAGGGGCAGTCTACGAGCAGTACTTC CASSFSTGAVYEQYF TRBJ2-7 TRBD1 TRBV6-2/TRBV6-3 .
TGTGCCTGGAGTGTATTCGGGGGGTCCGCTACGCAGTATTTT CAWSVFGGSATQYF TRBJ2-3 TRBD2 TRBV30 .
TGTGCCAGCAGTTTCAGCGGGAGTTTGGAGACCCAGTACTTC CASSFSGSLETQYF TRBJ2-5 TRBD2 TRBV27 .
TGTGCCAGCAGTTTTCGACGAAACACCATATATTTT CASSFRRNTIYF TRBJ1-3 . TRBV12-3/TRBV12-4 .
TGTGCCAGCAGCTTAGTGTCTAGCGGGAGGGGCTACGAGCAGTACTTC CASSLVSSGRGYEQYF TRBJ2-7 TRBD2 TRBV7-9 few
TGTGCCAGCAGCCGACAGGGGGCCGGGGCCAAAAACATTCAGTACTTC CASSRQGAGAKNIQYF TRBJ2-4 TRBD1 TRBV4-2 .
TGCAGTGCTAGTAGGACTAGCGGCCTTTTCTTCTCCTACGAGCAGTACTTC CSASRTSGLFFSYEQYF TRBJ2-7 TRBD2 TRBV20-1 few
TGTGCCAGCAGCCCTTGGCCAACCTCCACAGATACGCAGTATTTT CASSPWPTSTDTQYF TRBJ2-3 . TRBV7-7 .
TGTGCCACCAGCAGAGAGCTAGCGGCTAATACGCAGTATTTT CATSRELAANTQYF TRBJ2-3 TRBD2 TRBV15 few